Listed here is a single TCR beta chain. V shed 2 bases, J shed 7 bases, and the junction held 8 bases outside the gene matches. Germline V gene lookup returns CDR1 GTSNPN and CDR2 SVGIG (reference sequence). The CDR3 is 15 residues long. This record comes from a study of T cell responses to AZD1222 COVID-19 vaccine. Sequencing used immunoSEQ multiplex PCR; TCRdb keeps in-frame clones, though not all of them. The sample contains about 170,000 clones, about nine tenths of which appear only once. The chain recombines TRBV30 with TRBJ1-4, with 9 bases that match TRBD1. The clonotype originates from an adult in good health. The sequences come from peripheral blood, collected on day 0 of AZD1222 vaccination. In DNA, the CDR3 is TGTGCCTGGAGTTCCCCCACAGGGGGCGTTGAAAAACTGTTTTTT. Translation gives CAWSSPTGGVEKLFF.